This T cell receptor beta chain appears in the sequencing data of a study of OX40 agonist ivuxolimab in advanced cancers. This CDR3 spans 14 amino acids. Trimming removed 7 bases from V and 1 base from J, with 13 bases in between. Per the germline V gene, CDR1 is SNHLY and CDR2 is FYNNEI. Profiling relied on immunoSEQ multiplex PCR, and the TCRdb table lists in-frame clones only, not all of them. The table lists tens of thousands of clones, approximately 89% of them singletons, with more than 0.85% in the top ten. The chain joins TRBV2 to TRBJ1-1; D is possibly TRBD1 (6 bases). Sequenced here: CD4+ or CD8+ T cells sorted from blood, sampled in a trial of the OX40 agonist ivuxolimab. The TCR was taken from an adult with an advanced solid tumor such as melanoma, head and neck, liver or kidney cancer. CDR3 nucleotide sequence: TGTGCCAGCACTTACCTGGACAGGAACACTGAAGCTTTCTTT. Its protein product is CASTYLDRNTEAFF.